This T cell receptor (beta chain) derives from a study of blood T cell repertoires in COVID-19. Background on the study: From the United States, Italy and Spain came samples of acute and convalescent COVID-19. PBMCs, B-cell-depleted T cells, or T cells were the source of the cDNA or gDNA that made up the material.

How the authors handled the data: By means of reference gene primer amplification, nucleated cell counts were estimated. Produced via immunoSEQ multiplex PCR; TCRdb's table is partial and in-frame only. That table gives V, J and clone size, and the DNA gave D and trimming. The table shows 210,000 or so clones, with 84% occurring only once. CDR1 and CDR2 from the germline V gene are MGHRA and YSYEKL. The CDR3 contains 16 residues. The V gene lost 0 bases and the J gene lost 3 bases, with 15 bases spanning the gap. This receptor was taken from a woman in her forties or fifties with active or convalescent COVID-19. This chain connects TRBV4-1 to TRBJ2-7; no firm D call. Sequenced input: peripheral blood. CDR3 in amino acids: CASSQDHPTSGYEQYF. CDR3 sequence (DNA): TGCGCCAGCAGCCAAGACCACCCTACTTCAGGCTACGAGCAGTACTTC.